Detailed here is one T cell receptor (beta chain). The antigen remains undetermined. At deep level, the assay was performed. Repertoires were generated with immunoSEQ multiplex PCR, while TCRdb's copy carries only in-frame clones and drops some. The sample includes a few million clones, 85% to 95% of them seen just once. This sample was taken from a study of shared clonotypes between healthy human individuals. Study-level points and caveats: Sequencing depth was predicted to influence how clonotypes are shared among donors. Blood alone was sampled, and tissue repertoires likely differ.

V shed 5 bases, J shed 7 bases, and the junction held 10 bases outside the gene matches. Germline V gene sequence: CDR1 MDHEN, CDR2 SYDVKM. The length of the CDR3 is 17 residues. The receptor's source is a man aged 18 to 29 in good health. Some clones in this sample may be carry-over from other donors' samples. The V gene is TRBV28, the J gene TRBJ2-5; 16 bases line up with TRBD2. Specimen: naive CD4+ T cells from PBMCs. Subset specified: CD45RA+ positively selected. CDR3 bases: TGTGCCAGCAGTCCCCCCGGGACTAGCGGGAGGGCCGGGACCCAGTACTTC. Protein product: CASSPPGTSGRAGTQYF. The complete variable domain, with remaining parts taken from reference TRBV28 and TRBJ2-5, reads DVKVTQSSRYLVKRTGEKVFLECVQDMDHENMFWYRQDPGLGLRLIYFSYDVKMKEKGDIPEGYSVSREKKERFSLILESASTNQTSMYLCASSPPGTSGRAGTQYFGPGTRLLVL.